This T cell receptor beta chain emerged from a study of memory CD4+ T cells and cytomegalovirus serostatus. Turning to the study itself: Donors were healthy Belgian adults, 8 to 10 CMV seropositive and 20 to 30 seronegative. Findings and limits, study-wide: About two fifths of the roughly 150 known CMV-associated TCRbeta sequences appeared in CD4+ memory.

On this clone: Antigen: not known.

The V end was cut by 4 bases, the J end by 1 base, with 16 bases between. The CDR3 runs to 16 residues. The germline V gene has CDR1 SEHNR and CDR2 FQNEAQ (reference sequence). Original processing notes: Out-of-frame sequences were removed, leaving a few million distinct TCRbeta sequences. TCRdb's table, derived via immunoSEQ multiplex PCR, lists solely in-frame clones and lacks some. V and J calls and clone size come straight from that table; D and trimming were deduced from the DNA. The sample includes about 42,000 clones, 65% to 85% of them seen just once. The sort gate was single viable CD3+CD4+CD8-CD45RO+ cells for memory CD4+ T cells. Total CD4+ T cells were enriched by CD4 positive selection.

The chain recombines TRBV7-9 with TRBJ1-2; D is possibly TRBD1 (6 bases). This receptor was taken from an adult in good health and CMV-seronegative. Sequenced material: memory CD4+ T cells from blood. The CDR3 loop is CASSSDRIVLNYGYTF. CDR3 nucleotides: TGTGCCAGCAGCTCGGACAGAATCGTACTTAACTATGGCTACACCTTC.